The subject of this entry is one TCR beta chain. Its antigen is not known. Vbeta (60) and Jbeta (13) primers were used in the PCR. Method: immunoSEQ multiplex PCR; TCRdb's copy keeps in-frame clones and lacks some. The repertoire shows approximately 130,000 clones; the top ten hold roughly 2%. Germline V gene sequence: CDR1 MNHEY, CDR2 SVGAGI. V was clipped by 2 bases and J by 4 bases; unmatched bases: 3. This CDR3 comprises 14 residues. The entry originates in a study of cytomegalovirus exposure and HLA in healthy donors. Whole-study findings and limits: Rarity characterized most TCR sequences, yet some public TCRs appeared in many donors.

Sequenced material: PBMCs. The sequence was collected from a woman in her fifties or sixties in good health and CMV-seronegative. The chain combines TRBV6-5 with TRBJ2-5; 8 positions agree with TRBD1. The CDR3 DNA follows: TGTGCCAGCAGTTACGGGACAGGCGCAGAGACCCAGTACTTC. Amino acids: CASSYGTGAETQYF.